These 21 T cell receptor beta chains share one sample of origin, sequenced in a study of T cell repertoires in cytomegalovirus infection. TCRdb passed the reads through MiXCR, listing each CDR3 protein once. The table records about 150,000 distinct CDR3 sequences, 23% of them present only once. The sample taken for sequencing was PBMCs. The receptors were sampled from a human donor in good health (CMV status not recorded). Some clones in this sample may be carry-over from other donors' samples.

Comments on this clonotype: Just one base apart from a much larger clone, this may be a read error. The chain is built from TRBV25-1 and TRBJ1-4; D uncertain. The CDR3 sequence is 11 residues long. Germline CDR1 reads MGHDK; CDR2 reads SYGVNS. The CDR3 region is CASRESWKLFF. The CDR3 bases are TGTGCCAGCAGAGAATCGTGGAAACTGTTTTTT.

As DNA, the CDR3 is TGTGCCAGCGATACAGGGTTTTCGTCCACCGGGGAGCTGTTTTTT. This codes for CASDTGFSSTGELFF. V is TRBV28 and J is TRBJ2-2; D possibly corresponds to TRBD1 (6 bases). The CDR3 has 15 amino acids. Germline V lookup: CDR1 MDHEN, CDR2 SYDVKM. V lost 8 bases, J lost 4 bases, and 17 bases lay in between.

In this sample, this clonotype turned up a few times. The gene calls are TRBV5-1 and TRBJ2-1, with 9 bases identical to TRBD2. The CDR3 extends over 16 amino acids. J gave up 6 bases and V 4 bases, and 11 bases lay outside the gene matches. Germline values: CDR1 SGHRS, CDR2 YFSETQ. The CDR3 sequence: CASSGEGLAGSNEQFF. In nucleotides, the CDR3 is TGCGCCAGCAGCGGGGAAGGGCTAGCGGGGAGCAATGAGCAGTTCTTC.

This clonotype was detected a few times. V usage is TRBV7-2 and J usage is TRBJ1-2; D is uncertain. The CDR3 totals 15 residues. Germline V lookup: CDR1 SGHTA, CDR2 FQGNSA. The germline V and J ends were trimmed by 2 bases and 2 bases, with 12 bases remaining between them. CDR3 loop: CASSLSPTENYGYTF. The DNA of the CDR3 is TGTGCCAGCAGCTTATCTCCGACTGAGAACTATGGCTACACCTTC. Full variable domain (remainder filled in from reference TRBV7-2 and TRBJ1-2): GAGVSQSPSNKVTEKGKDVELRCDPISGHTALYWYRQSLGQGLEFLIYFQGNSAPDKSGLPSDRFSAERTGGSVSTLTIQRTQQEDSAVYLCASSLSPTENYGYTFGSGTRLTVV.

The gene calls are TRBV12-5 and TRBJ1-3; D is undetermined. Germline V gives CDR1 LGHNT, CDR2 FRNRAP. Trimming removed 5 bases from V and 7 bases from J, with 6 bases in between. This CDR3 region has 11 residues. CDR3 sequence reads: CASGESNTIYF. CDR3 DNA sequence: TGTGCTAGTGGTGAAAGTAACACCATATATTTT.

This chain uses TRBV14 with TRBJ2-3; tentatively, D is TRBD2 (5 bases). V lost 1 base to trimming and J lost 4 bases, with 15 bases between them. The CDR3 runs 16 residues. The germline CDR1 and CDR2 sequences are SGHDN and FVKESK. In nucleotides, the CDR3 is TGTGCCAGCAGCCAAGTTAAGGGAGCCCAGCCAGATACGCAGTATTTT. This sequence encodes CASSQVKGAQPDTQYF.

The chain is built from TRBV11-2 and TRBJ2-7; D gene ambiguous. This CDR3 is 14 amino acids long. CDR1 SGHAT and CDR2 FQNNGV come from the germline V gene. V lost 6 bases, J lost 1 base, and 13 bases lay in between. CDR3 DNA: TGTGCCAGCAGATTATCCGACAATTCCTACGAGCAGTACTTC. Protein product: CASRLSDNSYEQYF.

This clonotype was seen only a few times. The chain uses TRBV5-5 and TRBJ1-1; TRBD1 might be the D (6 bases). CDR3 length: 14 amino acids. CDR1 is SGHKS, CDR2 YYEKEE, per germline (reference sequence). Trimming removed 5 bases at V and 3 bases at J, with 14 bases between. The CDR3 is CASSQHRAYTEAFF. The DNA of the CDR3 is TGTGCCAGCAGTCAACACAGGGCTTACACTGAAGCTTTCTTT.

The rearrangement joins TRBV6-4 to TRBJ1-4; D not certain. Deletions cut 2 bases from V and 11 bases from J, with 6 bases between. The CDR3 totals 11 residues. CDR1 and CDR2 (germline): MRHNA, SNTAGT. CDR3 in DNA: TGTGCCAGCAGTGACGGGAGGAAACTGTTTTTT. This encodes CASSDGRKLFF.

This clonotype was seen many times. This chain links TRBV7-2 with TRBJ2-7; tentatively, D is TRBD2 (6 bases). Germline CDR1 and CDR2: SGHTA and FQGNSA. The V gene lost 1 base and the J gene lost 0 bases, with 16 bases spanning the gap. The CDR3 runs 17 residues. CDR3 region: CASSLGGRLGSSYEQYF. The CDR3 DNA follows: TGTGCCAGCAGCTTAGGTGGTCGACTAGGCAGCTCCTACGAGCAGTACTTC.

In this sample, this clonotype turned up many times. V and J are TRBV11-1 and TRBJ1-1, with D possibly being TRBD1 (6 bases). V was pared by 2 bases and J by 1 base, with 11 bases between. Germline loops: CDR1 SGHAT, CDR2 FQDESV (reference sequence). The CDR3 is 15 residues long. CDR3 coding DNA: TGTGCCAGCAGCTTACGGCTGGACAGGAACACTGAAGCTTTCTTT. Its protein is CASSLRLDRNTEAFF.

This clonotype was detected a few times. The genes are TRBV14 and TRBJ2-7, with 10 positions matching TRBD2. J was trimmed by 5 bases and V by 1 base; bases with no gene match: 8. The length of the CDR3 is 16 residues. Looked up from germline, CDR1 is SGHDN and CDR2 is FVKESK. CDR3: CASSQVAGGPLDEQYF. The DNA of the CDR3 is TGTGCCAGCAGCCAAGTAGCGGGAGGCCCCTTGGACGAGCAGTACTTC.

V is TRBV2 and J is TRBJ2-3, with 12 bases aligning to TRBD2. Losses at the gene ends were 8 bases for V and 0 bases for J; bases not matched to a gene: 6. CDR1 and CDR2 (germline): SNHLY, FYNNEI. This CDR3 is 16 amino acids long. The CDR3 DNA reads as TGTGCCAGCTTACCGGGACTAGCGGGTAGCACAGATACGCAGTATTTT. Its translation is CASLPGLAGSTDTQYF. The entire variable domain, with the rest obtained from reference TRBV2 and TRBJ2-3, is as follows: EPEVTQTPSHQVTQMGQEVILRCVPISNHLYFYWYRQILGQKVEFLVSFYNNEISEKSEIFDDQFSVERPDGSNFTLKIRSTKLEDSAMYFCASLPGLAGSTDTQYFGPGTRLTVL.

V gene TRBV6-2 or TRBV6-3 combines with J gene TRBJ1-1, with no clear D. The germline V gene encodes CDR1 MNHEY and CDR2 SVGEGT. The CDR3 runs 13 residues. V was pared by 6 bases and J by 6 bases, with 14 bases between. CDR3 sequence reads: CASRLSQSAEAFF. In DNA form, the CDR3 reads TGTGCCAGCAGGCTCTCACAGAGCGCTGAAGCTTTCTTT.

In this sample, this clonotype turned up a few times. The V gene is TRBV14, the J gene TRBJ2-7; D unclear. Per germline, CDR1 SGHDN and CDR2 FVKESK. This CDR3 spans 14 amino acids. The V and J ends lost 4 bases and 2 bases respectively, with 12 bases between them. CDR3 region: CASSPELRTYEQYF. The CDR3, as DNA: TGTGCCAGCAGCCCGGAGCTCCGCACCTACGAGCAGTACTTC.

This clonotype has more than one count but fewer than ten. The chain uses TRBV24-1 and TRBJ1-2, with a tentative D call TRBD1 (5 bases). This CDR3 has 12 residues. CDR1 is KGHDR and CDR2 is SFDVKD in the germline V gene. V shed 3 bases and J shed 5 bases, with 6 bases lying between them. CDR3 nucleotides: TGTGCCACCAGTGATACAGGTTATGGCTACACCTTC. Its translation: CATSDTGYGYTF.

This clonotype has at least ten counts. V and J are TRBV7-8 and TRBJ2-2; D not resolved. From germline, CDR1 is SGHVS and CDR2 FQNEAQ. The CDR3 length is 16 residues. The V end was cut by 5 bases, the J end by 0 bases, with 13 bases between. CDR3 in amino acids: CASSAYRVANTGELFF. In nucleotides, the CDR3 is TGTGCCAGCAGCGCCTACAGAGTCGCGAACACCGGGGAGCTGTTTTTT.

The gene calls are TRBV3-1 and TRBJ2-3, with D uncertain. Deletions cut 4 bases from V and 6 bases from J, with 8 bases between. This CDR3 is 12 amino acids long. Germline CDR1 is LGHDT and CDR2 is YNNKEL (reference sequence). CDR3 nucleotides: TGTGCCAGCAGCCGTCAGAGGGATACGCAGTATTTT. Translated, it gives CASSRQRDTQYF.

The V call is TRBV14, the J call TRBJ1-4; 8 positions match TRBD1. Germline V gene data show CDR1 as SGHDN and CDR2 as FVKESK. This CDR3 spans 17 amino acids. The V gene end was trimmed by 4 bases and the J gene end by 0 bases; junction bases not matched to a gene: 7. CDR3 nucleotide sequence: TGTGCCAGCAGCCTCGGACAGGGCACTGCAACTAATGAAAAACTGTTTTTT. This gives the protein CASSLGQGTATNEKLFF.

This clonotype occurred once. A much larger clone lies a single base off, so this may be a read error. The CDR3 end shows no conserved phenylalanine or tryptophan, and so a read error is likely. The J gene is TRBJ2-7, the V gene TRBV29-1; 9 bases map to TRBD1. The CDR3 totals 14 residues. The trim removed 4 bases at V and 5 bases at J, leaving 9 bases unmatched. In germline, CDR1 is SQVTM, CDR2 ANQGSEA. CDR3 nucleotides: TGCAGCGTTGGGGGCCGGACAGGGGCGAACGAGCAGTACCTC. This translates into CSVGGRTGANEQYL.

The chain couples TRBV12-3 or TRBV12-4 to TRBJ2-5, with 8 bases matching TRBD1. V gave up 4 bases and J gave up 4 bases; unmatched junction bases: 5. CDR3 size: 14 residues. The CDR3 nucleotides read TGTGCCAGCAGTTCCGGACAGGGAGGAGAGACCCAGTACTTC. The encoded protein is CASSSGQGGETQYF.